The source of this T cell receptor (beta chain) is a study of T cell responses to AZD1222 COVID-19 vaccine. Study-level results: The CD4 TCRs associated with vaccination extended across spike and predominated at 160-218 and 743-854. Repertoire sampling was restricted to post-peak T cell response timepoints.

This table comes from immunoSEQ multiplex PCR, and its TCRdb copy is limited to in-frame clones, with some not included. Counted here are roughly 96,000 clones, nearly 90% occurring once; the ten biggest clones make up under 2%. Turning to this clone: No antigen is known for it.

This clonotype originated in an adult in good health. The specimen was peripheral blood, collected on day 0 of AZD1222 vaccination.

CDR3 nucleotides: TGCAGCGTCCACCCTGGACAGGGCGGCGAGCAGTACTTC. As protein: CSVHPGQGGEQYF. J is TRBJ2-7 and V is TRBV29-1, with 8 bases identical to TRBD1. V lost 6 bases to trimming and J lost 6 bases; unmatched junction nucleotides: 10. CDR3 length: 13 residues. In germline, CDR1 is SQVTM, CDR2 ANQGSEA.